The rows below give T cell receptor beta chains drawn from one sample of a study of TIL therapy for anti-PD-1-resistant metastatic lung cancer. TCRdb's copy holds only in-frame clones and misses some; the assay was immunoSEQ multiplex PCR. The sample has 95,000 or so clones, under 70% seen once. The specimen comprised tumor tissue, sampled at baseline. Receptor source: a person aged 25-85 years with non-small cell lung cancer. The CDR3 runs from the conserved cysteine through the conserved F or W. D genes are given only for firm matches. Rows give clone size only sometimes, using once, few, many, or a class for an expanded clone.

TRBV11-2	-	TRBJ2-1	TRBD2	TGTGCCAGCAGCTGGGAGGGAGTTGTCTACAATGAGCAGTTCTTC	CASSWEGVVYNEQFF
TRBV7-9	-	TRBJ2-5	-	TGTGCCAGCGCCCTTTTAGAGACCCAGTACTTC	CASALLETQYF
TRBV6-5	few	TRBJ2-1	-	TGTGCCAGCAGTTACTCGATTAGCGGCCCCAATGAGCAGTTCTTC	CASSYSISGPNEQFF
TRBV28	-	TRBJ2-3	-	TGTGCCAGCAGTCCAGGAGGGAGCACAGATACGCAGTATTTT	CASSPGGSTDTQYF
TRBV5-1	-	TRBJ1-5	TRBD1	TGCGCCAGCAGCTCGGGAGACAGGGATAATCAGCCCCAGCATTTT	CASSSGDRDNQPQHF
TRBV19	-	TRBJ2-7	TRBD2	TGTGCCAGCCAAATAGCGGGGGGGCCTTACGAGCAGTACTTC	CASQIAGGPYEQYF
TRBV15	few	TRBJ1-4	-	TGTGCCACCAGCATCGGGAAGGGGCTGACTAATGAAAAACTGTTTTTT	CATSIGKGLTNEKLFF
TRBV11-2	few	TRBJ2-7	-	TGTGCCAGCAGCTTAGGGGCGGTGGGGCAGTACGAGCAGTACTTC	CASSLGAVGQYEQYF
TRBV5-4	-	TRBJ2-1	-	TGTGCCAGCAGCGCCGGCGAGTTGAATGAGCAGTTCTTC	CASSAGELNEQFF
TRBV7-2	-	TRBJ1-1	-	TGTGCCAGCAGCTTAATCGGCGCTCGGCACGAAGCTTTCTTT	CASSLIGARHEAFF